This TCR beta chain stems from a study of OX40 agonist ivuxolimab in advanced cancers. In the study overall: Prior therapy, whether anti-PD-1, anti-PD-L1 or anti-CTLA-4, was allowed, and under 50% had some.

Sequenced by immunoSEQ multiplex PCR; TCRdb stores in-frame clones only, minus some. The sample yields 35,000 to 45,000 clones, 87% seen once. This clone ranks as medium-sized (0.01 to 0.1%). Its antigen is as yet unknown. The ends were cut back, 7 bases at V and 0 bases at J, with 9 bases in the middle. The CDR3 has 13 amino acids. In germline, CDR1 is WSHSY, CDR2 SAAADI. General observations from the study: Blood T cells, both CD4+ and CD8+, expanded clonally by week 6 at 0.1 to 3.0 mg/kg.

The clonotype originates from an adult with an advanced solid tumor such as melanoma, head and neck, liver or kidney cancer. The sample consisted of CD4+ or CD8+ T cells sorted from blood, taken in a trial of the OX40 agonist ivuxolimab. The J gene is TRBJ1-1, the V gene TRBV10-2; unclear D gene. The DNA for the CDR3 is TGCGCCAGCAACCCAGGAATGAACACTGAAGCTTTCTTT. Its translation is CASNPGMNTEAFF.